This T cell receptor (beta chain) is from a study of breast tumors, draining lymph nodes, adjacent tissues. Study-wide findings and caveats: Tumor and nontumor repertoires were significantly more similar in luminal-like than in basal-like breast cancer. Tumors had less TCR diversity than lymph nodes, more than nontumor tissue. The data were judged consistent with most tumor T cells coming from lymph node and expanding in tumor.

TCRdb used MiXCR to reprocess the multiplex PCR reads, holding one entry per CDR3 protein. The sample contains 270,000 or so distinct CDR3 sequences, 30% to 35% of which appear only once. The length of the CDR3 is 15 residues. V lost 2 bases and J lost 1; bases outside the gene matches: 0. Germline values: CDR1 MNHEY, CDR2 SVGAGI. Note on this clonotype: Antigen specificity is unknown.

Axillary draining lymph nodes of breast cancer patients supplied the node samples. The chain carries TRBV6-5 and TRBJ2-2, with TRBD1 matching 8 bases. This sequence originates from a female donor with breast cancer. Some clones in this sample may be carry-over from other donors' samples. Input material: axillary lymph node tissue. The CDR3 DNA is TGTGCCAGCAGTTACGGGACAGGGAACACCGGGGAGCTGTTTTTT. Residues: CASSYGTGNTGELFF.